The clone carrying this T cell receptor (beta chain) was seen once. The data belong to a study of shared clonotypes between healthy human individuals. Looked up from germline, CDR1 is SGDLS and CDR2 is YYNGEE. The CDR3 is 16 amino acids. Trimming removed 2 bases at V and 1 base at J, with 13 bases between. Original processing methods: Junction-only sequences without quality scores came from ImmunoSEQ, so filtering differed. The repertoire was sequenced with immunoSEQ multiplex PCR; TCRdb's copy has only in-frame clones and lacks some. V and J calls and clone size are given by that table; D and trimming were obtained from the DNA. This sample has approximately 460,000 clones; approximately 71% occur once, and the top ten carry 12%.

V is TRBV9 and J is TRBJ2-1; D not resolved. The sequencing input was PBMCs. The clonotype originates from a woman in her forties in good health. Some clones in this sample may be carry-over from other donors' samples. For the CDR3, the DNA is TGTGCCAGCAGCGTTGATCCTACCGGTTCCTACAATGAGCAGTTCTTC. It encodes CASSVDPTGSYNEQFF.